One sample yielded the 4 T cell receptor beta chains listed below, sequenced in a study of blood T cell repertoires in COVID-19. The protocol was immunoSEQ multiplex PCR, while the TCRdb copy is restricted to in-frame clones and leaves out a portion. The sample has 30,000 to 45,000 clones, approximately 84% seen once. The specimen was peripheral blood. These receptors originate from a man older than 75 with active or convalescent COVID-19.

The chain recombines TRBV5-6 with TRBJ2-7; D not certain. The CDR3 is 12 residues long. Trimming removed 8 bases from V and 3 bases from J, with 12 bases in between. Germline assignment: CDR1 SGHDT and CDR2 YYEEEE. The CDR3 DNA sequence: TGTGCCAGTTCCTTTCAACTCTACGAGCAGTACTTC. Its protein product is CASSFQLYEQYF.

The rearrangement joins TRBV27 to TRBJ1-1, with 9 bases aligning to TRBD1. The germline V gene encodes CDR1 MNHEY and CDR2 SMNVEV (reference sequence). The V gene end was trimmed by 5 bases and the J gene end by 5 bases; junction bases not matched to a gene: 9. This CDR3 is 15 amino acids long. In nucleotides, the CDR3 is TGTGCCAGCAGTAACCCGGGACAGGGTTCAACTGAAGCTTTCTTT. It is translated as CASSNPGQGSTEAFF.

The chain employs TRBV20-1 and TRBJ1-3; no clear D gene. Germline V gene sequence: CDR1 DFQATT, CDR2 SNEGSKA (reference sequence). The CDR3 has 11 residues. V shed 4 bases and J shed 3 bases, with 4 bases lying between them. The CDR3 sequence: CSANSGNTIYF. The CDR3, as DNA: TGCAGTGCTAACAGTGGAAACACCATATATTTT.

This rearrangement joins TRBV5-6 to TRBJ2-3, with D possibly being TRBD2 (6 bases). CDR1 SGHDT and CDR2 YYEEEE come from the germline V gene. V dropped 3 bases and J dropped 2 bases, with 16 bases sitting between them. The CDR3 totals 16 residues. CDR3 loop: CASSSIRLGPTDTQYF. CDR3 nucleotides: TGTGCCAGCAGCTCCATAAGACTAGGCCCCACAGATACGCAGTATTTT.